This T cell receptor (beta chain) is from a study of T cell repertoires in cytomegalovirus infection. Background on the study: Evidence of both CMV infection and a matching HLA type came from public TCR beta signatures.

This clonotype was detected ten times or more. Trimming removed 2 bases from V and 7 bases from J; junction bases left unmatched: 8. The CDR3 is made up of 15 amino acids. Germline values: CDR1 SGHDN, CDR2 FVKESK. MiXCR, run by TCRdb on the reads, gives a single entry per CDR3 protein. The sample holds around 280,000 distinct CDR3 sequences, around 9.6% seen once. The V and J genes are TRBV14 and TRBJ1-1; TRBD1 aligns across 9 bases. Sequencing input: PBMCs. This TCR was recovered from a human donor in good health (CMV status not recorded). Some clones in this sample may be carry-over from other donors' samples. The DNA of the CDR3 is TGTGCCAGCAGCCAAAGGGACAGGGCCTTTGTTGAAGCTTTCTTT. Translated: CASSQRDRAFVEAFF.